A single sample gave rise to the 8 T cell receptor beta chains below, sequenced in a study of CD8 T cells in Susac syndrome. Random hexamers were used to reverse transcribe the RNA input (about 0.5 to 1 ug). A single record per CDR3 protein comes from TCRdb applying MiXCR to the immunoSEQ multiplex PCR reads. The data show 160,000 or so distinct CDR3 sequences, roughly 94% seen once. The sample taken for sequencing was CD4+ T cells from PBMCs. Every receptor here comes from a human donor with Susac syndrome.

The CDR3 loop is CASSTTHSNQPQHF. The CDR3 region has the DNA TGTGCCAGCAGTACGACACATAGCAATCAGCCCCAGCATTTT. The chain uses TRBV12-3 or TRBV12-4 and TRBJ1-5; D unclear. Trimming removed 5 bases at V and 0 bases at J, with 8 bases between. The CDR3 runs to 14 residues.

The chain is built from TRBV9 and TRBJ1-5, with TRBD1 identical over 8 bases. After removal of 1 base from V and 6 bases from J, the junction contained 3 bases not matched to a gene. CDR1 is SGDLS and CDR2 is YYNGEE in the germline V gene. This CDR3 is built from 14 residues. In DNA form, the CDR3 reads TGTGCCAGCAGCGTACAGGGGGCAGGTCAGCCCCAGCATTTT. It is translated as CASSVQGAGQPQHF.

The count of this clonotype is one. The chain has TRBV7-3 and TRBJ1-2; D call uncertain. This CDR3 spans 15 amino acids. V shed 5 bases and J shed 4 bases, with 17 bases lying between them. In germline, CDR1 is SGHTA, CDR2 FQGTGA. CDR3 protein: CASSTGPMEGYGYTF. As DNA, the CDR3 is TGTGCCAGCAGCACCGGTCCCATGGAGGGCTATGGCTACACCTTC.

This chain connects TRBV18 to TRBJ2-5; no firm D call. The germline gives CDR1 KGHSH, CDR2 LQKENI. CDR3 size: 13 residues. V lost 3 bases, J lost 5 bases, and 10 bases lay in between. CDR3 in amino acids: CASSPVQAETQYF. As DNA, the CDR3 is TGTGCCAGCTCACCGGTCCAGGCCGAGACCCAGTACTTC.

The genes are TRBV27 and TRBJ2-1; tentatively, D is TRBD1 (5 bases). The V gene lost 4 bases and the J gene lost 6 bases, with 10 bases spanning the gap. The CDR3 is made up of 13 amino acids. Germline V gene sequence: CDR1 MNHEY, CDR2 SMNVEV (reference sequence). In DNA, the CDR3 is TGTGCCAGCAGTTGGGTGGGGCCCAATGAGCAGTTCTTC. It translates to CASSWVGPNEQFF.

This clonotype appeared once. The V call is TRBV5-4, the J call TRBJ2-3, with 11 bases aligning to TRBD2. Losses at the gene ends were 1 base for V and 4 bases for J; bases not matched to a gene: 8. CDR1 and CDR2 (germline): SGHNT, YYREEE (reference sequence). CDR3 size: 17 residues. CDR3 amino acids: CASSLPGSGGAPDTQYF. CDR3 nucleotide sequence: TGTGCCAGCAGCTTGCCGGGTAGCGGGGGGGCCCCAGATACGCAGTATTTT.

The rearrangement uses TRBV20-1 and TRBJ2-3; 10 bases line up with TRBD2. The CDR3 consists of 16 residues. CDR1 is DFQATT and CDR2 is SNEGSKA in the germline V gene (reference sequence). J was trimmed by 3 bases and V by 1 base; bases with no gene match: 7. The CDR3 DNA reads TGCAGTGCTAGAGTCGGGCGGACTAGCGGTACAGATACGCAGTATTTT. It is translated as CSARVGRTSGTDTQYF.

The chain combines TRBV15 with TRBJ1-2; D remains ambiguous. This CDR3 spans 12 amino acids. The germline V and J ends were trimmed by 2 bases and 2 bases, with 3 bases remaining between them. The germline gives CDR1 LNHNV, CDR2 YYDKDF (reference sequence). The CDR3 is CATSRSNYGYTF. In DNA form, the CDR3 reads TGTGCCACCAGCAGATCCAACTATGGCTACACCTTC.